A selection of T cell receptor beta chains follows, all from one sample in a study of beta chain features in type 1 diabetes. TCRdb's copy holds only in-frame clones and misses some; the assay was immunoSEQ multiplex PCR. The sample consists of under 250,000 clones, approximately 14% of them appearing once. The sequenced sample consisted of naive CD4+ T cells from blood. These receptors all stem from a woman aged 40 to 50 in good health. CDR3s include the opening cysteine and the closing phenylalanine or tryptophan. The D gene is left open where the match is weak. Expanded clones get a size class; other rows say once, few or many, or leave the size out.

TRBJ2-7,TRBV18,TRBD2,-,CASSPDTSGGGYEQYF,TGTGCCAGCTCACCCGACACTAGCGGGGGGGGCTACGAGCAGTACTTC
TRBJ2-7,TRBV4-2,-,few,CASSQGATSYEQYF,TGTGCCAGCAGCCAAGGGGCGACATCCTACGAGCAGTACTTC
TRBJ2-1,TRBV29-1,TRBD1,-,CSSYFGTAPFF,TGCAGCTCTTATTTCGGGACAGCACCGTTCTTC
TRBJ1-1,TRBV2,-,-,CASRIRQAANTEAFF,TGTGCCAGCAGGATCCGACAGGCCGCGAACACTGAAGCTTTCTTT
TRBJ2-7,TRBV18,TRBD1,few,CASSPQGQGTYEQYF,TGTGCCAGCTCACCGCAAGGACAGGGGACCTACGAGCAGTACTTC
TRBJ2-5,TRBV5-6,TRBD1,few,CASSQDRVETQYF,TGTGCCAGCAGCCAGGACAGGGTTGAGACCCAGTACTTC
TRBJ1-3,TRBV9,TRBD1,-,CASSVTTGTGGGNTIYF,TGTGCCAGCAGCGTCACAACCGGGACAGGTGGTGGAAACACCATATATTTT
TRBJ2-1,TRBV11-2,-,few,CASSLNPLVAGSYNEQFF,TGTGCCAGCAGCTTAAACCCTTTAGTAGCCGGGAGCTACAATGAGCAGTTCTTC
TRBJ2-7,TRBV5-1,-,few,CASRPGGDYEQYF,TGCGCCAGCCGACCCGGAGGGGACTACGAGCAGTACTTC
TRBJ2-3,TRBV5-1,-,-,CASSLVGVTDTQYF,TGCGCCAGCAGCTTGGTCGGGGTCACAGATACGCAGTATTTT
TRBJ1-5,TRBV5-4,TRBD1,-,CASSRQGGGNQPQHF,TGTGCCAGCAGCCGACAGGGGGGGGGCAATCAGCCCCAGCATTTT
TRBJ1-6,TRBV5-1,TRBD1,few,CASSGGQGGLTPLHF,TGCGCCAGCAGCGGGGGACAGGGGGGTCTTACACCCCTCCACTTT
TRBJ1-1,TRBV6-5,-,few,CASSYGRRRGTEAFF,TGTGCCAGCAGTTACGGTCGGCGCCGGGGCACTGAAGCTTTCTTT
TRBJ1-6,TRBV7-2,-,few,CASSLDGAKSPLHF,TGTGCCAGCAGCTTAGATGGGGCAAAATCACCCCTCCACTTT
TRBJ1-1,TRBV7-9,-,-,CASSLSGTTSGEAFF,TGTGCCAGCAGCCTCTCGGGAACCACCTCAGGCGAAGCTTTCTTT
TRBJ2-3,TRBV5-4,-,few,CASSLQGSDTQYF,TGTGCCAGCAGCTTGCAGGGTTCAGATACGCAGTATTTT
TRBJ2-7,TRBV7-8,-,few,CASSLELAAGQYF,TGTGCCAGCAGCTTAGAACTAGCAGCAGGGCAGTACTTC
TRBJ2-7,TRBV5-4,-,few,CASSLGAGGRIYEQYF,TGTGCCAGCAGCTTGGGAGCTGGGGGCCGCATTTACGAGCAGTACTTC
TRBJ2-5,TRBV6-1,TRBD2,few,CASSANPGLAGHGETQYF,TGTGCCAGCAGTGCCAACCCGGGACTAGCTGGGCACGGGGAGACCCAGTACTTC
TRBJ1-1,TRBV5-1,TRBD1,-,CASSLDGTGPEAFF,TGCGCCAGCAGCTTGGATGGGACAGGGCCTGAAGCTTTCTTT
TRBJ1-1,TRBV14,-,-,CASSQDMAGWNTEAFF,TGTGCCAGCAGCCAAGATATGGCGGGGTGGAACACTGAAGCTTTCTTT
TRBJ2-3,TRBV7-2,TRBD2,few,CASSFSTSVDTQYF,TGTGCCAGCAGCTTCTCGACTAGCGTAGATACGCAGTATTTT